This TCR beta chain was sequenced in a study of CD8+ T cells in alopecia areata. This clone was counted once. Antigen unknown. It was cDNA, reverse transcribed from extracted RNA, that served as the sequencing template. Assay used: immunoSEQ multiplex PCR; TCRdb lists only in-frame clones, some missing. The table lists under 150,000 clones, 65% to 90% of them singletons, with 25% in the top ten. As to treatment: oral pan-JAK inhibitor, 5-10 mg twice daily. V was pared by 2 bases and J by 5 bases, with 14 bases between. CDR3 size: 15 residues. CDR1 and CDR2 (germline): MNHNY, SVGAGI (reference sequence). Study observations and caveats: Elevated clonality characterized lesional scalp relative to normal scalp, particularly in alopecia totalis/universalis.

Here the sequenced sample was CD8+ T cells sorted from blood, taken at week 4, from a patient treated with tofacitinib. The chain uses TRBV6-6 and TRBJ2-3; perhaps TRBD2 as D (5 bases). The clonotype originates from a human donor with alopecia areata. CDR3 sequence (DNA): TGTGCCAGCAGTTACAAGGGCGGGTGGGGAGATACGCAGTATTTT. This codes for CASSYKGGWGDTQYF.